One and the same sample provided the 20 T cell receptor beta chains below, sequenced in a study of spatial heterogeneity in lung cancer. TCRdb processed the 5' RACE reads anew with MiXCR; each CDR3 protein has one entry. The sample has about 19,000 distinct CDR3 sequences, 9.5% to 10% seen once. For these TCRs, the target antigens are not known. Study findings and constraints: Counts of expanded intratumoral alpha and beta TCRs tracked tumor mutation counts.

Time point denoted: sample taken at primary tumor resection. The sample was lung tumor tissue, taken at surgery. The receptor source for this set is a female donor with early-stage non-small cell lung cancer.

A word on this clonotype: This beta chain is an unintended read in a library built for alpha chains; its size means little. V gene TRBV5-1 combines with J gene TRBJ2-3; 9 bases align to TRBD1. The CDR3 is 16 residues long. Germline CDR1 reads SGHRS; CDR2 reads YFSETQ. J was trimmed by 3 bases and V by 0 bases; bases with no gene match: 5. The CDR3 loop reads CASSLDRDRETDTQYF. The CDR3 nucleotides are TGCGCCAGCAGCTTGGATAGGGACAGGGAAACAGATACGCAGTATTTT.

Comments on this clonotype: Since it is a stray read in a library aimed at alpha chains, this beta chain has a size that is not meaningful. The chain recombines TRBV12-3 or TRBV12-4 with TRBJ2-2; D is ambiguous. The CDR3 spans 14 residues. Trimming removed 5 bases at V and 0 bases at J, with 7 bases between. CDR3: CASSPGPNTGELFF. CDR3 nucleotide sequence: TGTGCCAGCAGTCCCGGGCCGAACACCGGGGAGCTGTTTTTT.

A note on this clonotype: In a library made to pick up alpha chains, this beta chain is a stray read with a size that means little. V is TRBV20-1 and J is TRBJ2-5; D is perhaps TRBD2 (5 bases). With 1 base removed from V and 5 bases from J, the gap between germline ends came to 17 bases. Germline lookup yields CDR1 DFQATT and CDR2 SNEGSKA (reference sequence). The CDR3 runs to 15 residues. The CDR3 spells CSARAGQSRGETQYF. The CDR3 region has the DNA TGCAGTGCTAGAGCGGGCCAGTCACGGGGTGAGACCCAGTACTTC.

In regard to this clonotype: For a library built for alpha chains, this beta chain is a stray read; little rests on its size. The chain recombines TRBV29-1 with TRBJ2-2; D uncertain. This CDR3 is built from 12 residues. The V gene's germline CDR1 is SQVTM and CDR2 ANQGSEA. V dropped 7 bases and J dropped 6 bases, with 12 bases sitting between them. CDR3 loop: CSAGTMAGELFF. DNA of the CDR3: TGCAGCGCAGGCACTATGGCCGGGGAGCTGTTTTTT.

As regards this clonotype: This beta chain slipped into a library made for alpha chains as a stray read, so its size is not meaningful. This CDR3 reads CASSLSGGRLEAFF. The CDR3 DNA reads TGTGCCAGCAGTTTGTCTGGAGGTAGGCTTGAAGCTTTCTTT. The chain couples TRBV28 to TRBJ1-1; D is undetermined. Germline lookup yields CDR1 MDHEN and CDR2 SYDVKM. The V and J ends lost 3 bases and 7 bases respectively, with 15 bases between them. The CDR3 is 14 residues long.

Turning to this clonotype: This beta chain slipped into a library made for alpha chains as a stray read, so its size is not meaningful. The chain is built from TRBV7-2 and TRBJ2-3, with 8 positions matching TRBD2. Germline V CDR1 and CDR2: SGHTA, FQGNSA. With 1 base clipped from V and 2 bases from J, the junction kept 2 bases outside the gene matches. This CDR3 has 15 residues. The chain's CDR3 is CASSLVGLVTDTQYF. The CDR3 DNA follows: TGTGCCAGCAGCTTAGTGGGACTAGTCACAGATACGCAGTATTTT.

As for this clonotype: Since the library was made to target alpha chains, this beta chain is a stray read and its abundance is not meaningful. The chain uses TRBV9 and TRBJ1-6, with a possible D match to TRBD1 (6 bases). Germline loops: CDR1 SGDLS, CDR2 YYNGEE. The CDR3 has 14 residues. V dropped 4 bases and J dropped 7 bases, with 12 bases sitting between them. CDR3 DNA: TGTGCCAGCAGCCAAACTACAGGGAATTCACCCCTCCACTTT. It codes for CASSQTTGNSPLHF.

This clonotype rates as medium-sized. The library was built for alpha chains, so this beta chain is an off-target read and its size means little. The gene calls are TRBV7-2 and TRBJ2-2, with TRBD2 matching over 13 bases. The V gene end was trimmed by 4 bases and the J gene end by 10 bases; junction bases not matched to a gene: 9. CDR3 size: 16 residues. Per germline, CDR1 SGHTA and CDR2 FQGNSA. The CDR3 loop reads CASSSGLAGEVKELFF. CDR3 bases: TGTGCCAGCAGCTCCGGACTAGCGGGGGAGGTAAAGGAGCTGTTTTTT.

Worth noting for this clonotype: A library prepared for alpha chains yielded this beta chain as an off-target read; its size is of little meaning. The chain combines TRBV9 with TRBJ2-3; no firm D call. V lost 0 bases to trimming and J lost 6 bases, with 11 bases between them. The germline V gene encodes CDR1 SGDLS and CDR2 YYNGEE. The CDR3 has 14 amino acids. CDR3 sequence reads: CASSVVTGRDTQYF. CDR3 nucleotides: TGTGCCAGCAGCGTAGTAACTGGAAGGGATACGCAGTATTTT.

This clonotype was seen only a few times. This beta chain represents an off-target read in a library built for alpha chains; its size is of limited meaning. V is TRBV28 and J is TRBJ2-3, with TRBD2 matching 8 bases. This CDR3 comprises 15 residues. Per germline, CDR1 MDHEN and CDR2 SYDVKM. The junction had 6 bases not matched to a gene; V was cut back by 6 bases and J by 1 base. The CDR3 bases are TGTGCCAGCAGCTTTAGCGGGGAGGGCACAGATACGCAGTATTTT. Translated: CASSFSGEGTDTQYF.

With regard to this clonotype: The library was prepared for alpha chains; this beta chain is a stray read, so its frequency means little. The genes are TRBV12-3 or TRBV12-4 and TRBJ2-7; D might be TRBD2 (6 bases). The ends were cut back, 5 bases at V and 2 bases at J, with 16 bases in the middle. This CDR3 has 15 amino acids. The CDR3 DNA is TGTGCCAGCAGTGCGACTAGGTCGGTCCCCTACGAGCAGTACTTC. It yields the protein CASSATRSVPYEQYF.

This clonotype was found many times. This beta chain is off target for a library built for alpha chains, so its abundance means little. The chain is built from TRBV2 and TRBJ1-5; weak D call: TRBD1 (5 bases). The CDR3 consists of 15 residues. Looked up from germline, CDR1 is SNHLY and CDR2 is FYNNEI. V shed 4 bases and J shed 6 bases, with 16 bases lying between them. The CDR3 DNA sequence: TGTGCCAGCAGTGGGGGGTCTGCGGGGAGTCAGCCCCAGCATTTT. It encodes CASSGGSAGSQPQHF.

This clonotype was counted ten times or more. Being off target in a library aimed at alpha chains, this beta chain has a size of little meaning. The chain has TRBV4-3 and TRBJ1-1, with 10 bases lining up with TRBD1. The V gene's germline CDR1 is LGHNA and CDR2 YSLEER. The CDR3 has 17 residues. V gave up 4 bases and J gave up 0 bases; unmatched junction bases: 8. CDR3 region: CASSLGGTGALNTEAFF. CDR3 nucleotides: TGCGCCAGCAGCCTCGGCGGGACAGGGGCCCTGAACACTGAAGCTTTCTTT.

Ten or more counts support this clonotype. The library was built for alpha chains, so this beta chain is an off-target read and its size means little. The chain carries TRBV4-3 and TRBJ1-1, with TRBD1 matching over 10 bases. V shed 3 bases, J shed 5 bases, and the junction held 6 bases outside the gene matches. The CDR3 consists of 15 residues. Germline V gene data show CDR1 as LGHNA and CDR2 as YSLEER. The CDR3 here is CASSQMGQGLTEAFF. CDR3 sequence (DNA): TGCGCCAGCAGCCAGATGGGACAGGGGTTAACTGAAGCTTTCTTT.

This clonotype occurred a few times. Found in a library prepared for alpha chains, this beta chain is an off-target read, and its abundance has little meaning. V and J are TRBV2 and TRBJ1-3, with 10 bases that match TRBD1. The CDR3 length is 14 residues. V lost 11 bases to trimming and J lost 4 bases; unmatched junction nucleotides: 8. Germline values: CDR1 SNHLY, CDR2 FYNNEI. This chain's CDR3 is CASQTGGFGNTIYF. The CDR3 region has the DNA TGTGCCTCCCAGACAGGGGGCTTCGGAAACACCATATATTTT.

The sample holds many counts of this clonotype. A library prepared for alpha chains yielded this beta chain as an off-target read; its size is of little meaning. V usage is TRBV7-3 and J usage is TRBJ1-1; the D is unclear. The CDR3 length is 13 residues. Trimming removed 4 bases from V and 4 bases from J, with 10 bases in between. Germline CDR1 is SGHTA and CDR2 is FQGTGA. Here the CDR3 reads CASSSQMSTEAFF. The CDR3 DNA is TGTGCCAGCAGCTCCCAAATGTCCACTGAAGCTTTCTTT.

This clonotype was seen ten or more times. For a library built for alpha chains, this beta chain is a stray read; little rests on its size. The J gene is TRBJ2-1, the V gene TRBV15; TRBD1 might be the D (5 bases). CDR3 length equals 13 residues. CDR1 LNHNV and CDR2 YYDKDF come from the germline V gene (reference sequence). V gave up 3 bases and J gave up 6 bases, with 9 bases separating them. CDR3 bases: TGTGCCACCAGCAGGGACAAGGTCAATGAGCAGTTCTTC. This sequence encodes CATSRDKVNEQFF.

Notes on this clonotype: With the library built for alpha chains, this beta chain is off target and its frequency is not meaningful. The chain employs TRBV4-1 and TRBJ1-2; no definite D call. With 4 bases removed from V and 4 bases from J, the gap between germline ends came to 19 bases. The CDR3 spans 16 residues. Germline V gene sequence: CDR1 MGHRA, CDR2 YSYEKL. The CDR3 spells CASSPHPSGALYGYTF. CDR3 bases: TGCGCCAGCAGCCCTCATCCCTCAGGAGCCCTCTATGGCTACACCTTC.

The sample holds many counts of this clonotype. The size of this beta chain means little, since it is a stray read in a library made for alpha chains. The chain carries TRBV7-3 and TRBJ2-2, with D perhaps matching TRBD2 (6 bases). CDR3 length equals 14 residues. The ends were cut back, 5 bases at V and 5 bases at J, with 12 bases in the middle. Germline V gene data show CDR1 as SGHTA and CDR2 as FQGTGA. CDR3 sequence: CASSMEAGTGELFF. The DNA for the CDR3 is TGTGCCAGCAGCATGGAGGCGGGGACCGGGGAGCTGTTTTTT.

This clonotype came up a few times. This beta chain is an off-target read within a library intended for alpha chains, so its frequency means little. This chain links TRBV20-1 with TRBJ1-1, with D tentatively TRBD1 (6 bases). The CDR3 runs to 21 residues. Germline V gene lookup returns CDR1 DFQATT and CDR2 SNEGSKA (reference sequence). V was cut by 2 bases and J by 0 bases, with 31 bases left in between. Here the CDR3 DNA reads TGCAGTGCTAGAAGACCGCCCTCCCCCAGACCCGGACAGATCATGAACACTGAAGCTTTCTTT. Its protein product is CSARRPPSPRPGQIMNTEAFF.